This T cell receptor (beta chain) was observed in a study of T cell changes during pregnancy in multiple sclerosis. This table comes from immunoSEQ multiplex PCR, and its TCRdb copy is limited to in-frame clones, with some not included. This sample has roughly 80,000 clones, with 92% found just once. Sequencing used peripheral blood, obtained before pregnancy. This TCR was sampled from a female donor with multiple sclerosis, enrolled in a pregnancy study.

CDR3 DNA sequence: TGTGCCAGCAGTGCCTGGCAGCAAGAGACCCAGTACTTC. Its translation: CASSAWQQETQYF. V gene TRBV2 combines with J gene TRBJ2-5; D is unresolved. The germline CDR1 and CDR2 sequences are SNHLY and FYNNEI. The CDR3 runs 13 residues. V was shortened by 4 bases and J by 2 bases, with 8 bases between the two germline ends.